What follows is one T cell receptor beta chain and its context. The CDR3 has 14 residues. The V and J ends lost 6 bases and 2 bases respectively, with 13 bases between them. CDR1 and CDR2 from the germline V gene are SGDLS and YYNGEE. The data derive from a study of shared clonotypes between healthy human individuals. Data came from immunoSEQ multiplex PCR; TCRdb stores just in-frame clones and leaves some out. The sample shows about half a million clones, 70% to 80% of them seen only once. Material: PBMCs. The receptor was isolated from a woman aged 40 to 49 in good health. Some clones in this sample may be carry-over from other donors' samples. The genes are TRBV9 and TRBJ2-3; possibly TRBD2 for D (5 bases). CDR3 sequence reads: CASTNLAATDTQYF. The CDR3 coding sequence is TGTGCCAGCACCAATCTAGCCGCCACAGATACGCAGTATTTT.